This is a list of T cell receptor beta chains from one sample in a study of CD8 T cells in ankylosing spondylitis. Using its own MiXCR run on the 5' RACE reads, TCRdb lists one record per CDR3 protein. The data show some 270,000 distinct CDR3 sequences, with roughly 18% seen just once and less than 35% held by the top ten. Sequencing was done on a sample of blood, either unsorted or a sorted T cell fraction (not recorded which). These receptors were obtained from a male donor with ankylosing spondylitis or in good health (not recorded which). Both conserved end residues are trimmed from each CDR3.

CDR3 protein: ASNMVGQGTDTQY
CDR3 length: 13
J gene: TRBJ2-3
V gene: TRBV12-3/TRBV12-4

CDR3 protein: ASPRDDTGELF
CDR3 length: 11
J gene: TRBJ2-2
V gene: TRBV7-9

CDR3 protein: SVEVGTGNEQY
CDR3 length: 11
J gene: TRBJ2-7
V gene: TRBV29-1

CDR3 protein: AISELTSGSTDTQY
CDR3 length: 14
J gene: TRBJ2-3
V gene: TRBV10-3

CDR3 protein: ASSDGTGMGDTQY
CDR3 length: 13
J gene: TRBJ2-3
V gene: TRBV6-4

CDR3 protein: SVDRGIHGYT
CDR3 length: 10
J gene: TRBJ1-2
V gene: TRBV29-1

CDR3 protein: ASSQDGGATEAF
CDR3 length: 12
J gene: TRBJ1-1
V gene: TRBV4-1

CDR3 protein: ASSYEVGRGYNEQF
CDR3 length: 14
J gene: TRBJ2-1
V gene: TRBV6-2/TRBV6-3

CDR3 protein: ASSLADRGQNEQF
CDR3 length: 13
J gene: TRBJ2-1
V gene: TRBV7-9

CDR3 protein: ASSLGSSGSSDTQY
CDR3 length: 14
J gene: TRBJ2-3
V gene: TRBV7-8

CDR3 protein: ASSPEARESTDTQY
CDR3 length: 14
J gene: TRBJ2-3
V gene: TRBV7-6

CDR3 protein: SVAGQVPYEQY
CDR3 length: 11
J gene: TRBJ2-7
V gene: TRBV29-1

CDR3 protein: ASSQDVSYEQY
CDR3 length: 11
J gene: TRBJ2-7
V gene: TRBV4-1

CDR3 protein: ASSFTQLDGYT
CDR3 length: 11
J gene: TRBJ1-2
V gene: TRBV11-2

CDR3 protein: ASSLAGRYYSNQPQH
CDR3 length: 15
J gene: TRBJ1-5
V gene: TRBV7-8

CDR3 protein: ASSLMGDKDNEQF
CDR3 length: 13
J gene: TRBJ2-1
V gene: TRBV12-3/TRBV12-4

CDR3 protein: SAVIPQAALDEQF
CDR3 length: 13
J gene: TRBJ2-1
V gene: TRBV20-1

CDR3 protein: ATDLAGTTDTQY
CDR3 length: 12
J gene: TRBJ2-3
V gene: TRBV18

CDR3 protein: ASSLSVMNTEAF
CDR3 length: 12
J gene: TRBJ1-1
V gene: TRBV12-3/TRBV12-4

CDR3 protein: ASSTEGLATYNEQF
CDR3 length: 14
J gene: TRBJ2-1
V gene: TRBV5-1

CDR3 protein: AISESVEQY
CDR3 length: 9
J gene: TRBJ2-7
V gene: TRBV10-3

CDR3 protein: ASSQESSGSYEQY
CDR3 length: 13
J gene: TRBJ2-7
V gene: TRBV3-1

CDR3 protein: ASSERLAGDTQY
CDR3 length: 12
J gene: TRBJ2-3
V gene: TRBV4-3

CDR3 protein: ASRTTVLDQETQY
CDR3 length: 13
J gene: TRBJ2-5
V gene: TRBV28

CDR3 protein: SVEDLGTSGGNEQF
CDR3 length: 14
J gene: TRBJ2-1
V gene: TRBV29-1

CDR3 protein: ASSYQRGAYNEQF
CDR3 length: 13
J gene: TRBJ2-1
V gene: TRBV7-3

CDR3 protein: ASSSPETSIPEQF
CDR3 length: 13
J gene: TRBJ2-1
V gene: TRBV12-3/TRBV12-4

CDR3 protein: ASSQDLGSNQPQH
CDR3 length: 13
J gene: TRBJ1-5
V gene: TRBV3-1

CDR3 protein: ASSYGGGPYNEQF
CDR3 length: 13
J gene: TRBJ2-1
V gene: TRBV6-5

CDR3 protein: SARNEGLETQY
CDR3 length: 11
J gene: TRBJ2-5
V gene: TRBV20-1

CDR3 protein: ATRSGSSWENIQY
CDR3 length: 13
J gene: TRBJ2-4
V gene: TRBV19

CDR3 protein: SVDPSGSTDTQY
CDR3 length: 12
J gene: TRBJ2-3
V gene: TRBV29-1

CDR3 protein: SARDLFEYQGTRRDGPPYEQY
CDR3 length: 21
J gene: TRBJ2-7
V gene: TRBV20-1

CDR3 protein: ASSLSGRAKNIQY
CDR3 length: 13
J gene: TRBJ2-4
V gene: TRBV7-2

CDR3 protein: ASSSWDPLTDTQY
CDR3 length: 13
J gene: TRBJ2-3
V gene: TRBV7-8

CDR3 protein: ASGTSLSYEQY
CDR3 length: 11
J gene: TRBJ2-7
V gene: TRBV10-2

CDR3 protein: ASSQVLTEDPSNTEAF
CDR3 length: 16
J gene: TRBJ1-1
V gene: TRBV4-1

CDR3 protein: ASSSRDRGVYEQY
CDR3 length: 13
J gene: TRBJ2-7
V gene: TRBV27

CDR3 protein: ASSSHRTANTEAF
CDR3 length: 13
J gene: TRBJ1-1
V gene: TRBV7-9

CDR3 protein: CARDREGGGSYNEQF
CDR3 length: 15
J gene: TRBJ2-1
V gene: TRBV20-1

CDR3 protein: SAEPSGRAAGELF
CDR3 length: 13
J gene: TRBJ2-2
V gene: TRBV20-1

CDR3 protein: SARGTSGRGEQY
CDR3 length: 12
J gene: TRBJ2-7
V gene: TRBV20-1

CDR3 protein: AGGGQGGTGELF
CDR3 length: 12
J gene: TRBJ2-2
V gene: TRBV10-3

CDR3 protein: SARDFEGGYNEQF
CDR3 length: 13
J gene: TRBJ2-1
V gene: TRBV20-1

CDR3 protein: ASSEGTSDTDTQY
CDR3 length: 13
J gene: TRBJ2-3
V gene: TRBV10-1

CDR3 protein: ASSFQGGNEQY
CDR3 length: 11
J gene: TRBJ2-7
V gene: TRBV12-3/TRBV12-4

CDR3 protein: ASSDGLAGSNEQF
CDR3 length: 13
J gene: TRBJ2-1
V gene: TRBV13

CDR3 protein: SALGTSGPSTDTQY
CDR3 length: 14
J gene: TRBJ2-3
V gene: TRBV20-1

CDR3 protein: ASSLPSAGDAEETQY
CDR3 length: 15
J gene: TRBJ2-5
V gene: TRBV12-3/TRBV12-4

CDR3 protein: ASSLGWGYT
CDR3 length: 9
J gene: TRBJ1-2
V gene: TRBV12-3/TRBV12-4

CDR3 protein: SVEDSADELTGELF
CDR3 length: 14
J gene: TRBJ2-2
V gene: TRBV29-1

CDR3 protein: ASSLVTYEQY
CDR3 length: 10
J gene: TRBJ2-7
V gene: TRBV7-9

CDR3 protein: SARDGGSGTDTQY
CDR3 length: 13
J gene: TRBJ2-3
V gene: TRBV20-1

CDR3 protein: SATDGSSYEQY
CDR3 length: 11
J gene: TRBJ2-7
V gene: TRBV20-1

CDR3 protein: ASSLWVEPYYEQY
CDR3 length: 13
J gene: TRBJ2-7
V gene: TRBV12-3/TRBV12-4

CDR3 protein: ASSLAAGGWNEQF
CDR3 length: 13
J gene: TRBJ2-1
V gene: TRBV27

CDR3 protein: ASSDGGRTYNEQF
CDR3 length: 13
J gene: TRBJ2-1
V gene: TRBV6-4

CDR3 protein: ASSQTRGGTDTQY
CDR3 length: 13
J gene: TRBJ2-3
V gene: TRBV4-1

CDR3 protein: ASSLLTEGVV
CDR3 length: 10
J gene: TRBJ2-7
V gene: TRBV28

CDR3 protein: ASSFGTGSTDTQY
CDR3 length: 13
J gene: TRBJ2-3
V gene: TRBV5-1